Following are 5 T cell receptor beta chains from one sample sequenced in a study of blood T cell repertoires in COVID-19. Repertoires were generated with immunoSEQ multiplex PCR, while TCRdb's copy carries only in-frame clones and drops some. The sample yields 120,000 to 150,000 clones, around 89% seen once. Sequenced material: peripheral blood. The receptors shown here come from a woman in her sixties with active COVID-19.

The chain has TRBV27 and TRBJ2-1, with TRBD2 identical over 7 bases. The V gene's germline CDR1 is MNHEY and CDR2 SMNVEV (reference sequence). The V gene end was trimmed by 2 bases and the J gene end by 8 bases; junction bases not matched to a gene: 6. This CDR3 has 14 residues. The CDR3 protein is CASSLGTTPDEQFF. In DNA, the CDR3 is TGTGCCAGCAGTTTAGGGACTACACCGGATGAGCAGTTCTTC.

The chain recombines TRBV9 with TRBJ2-1; 12 bases line up with TRBD2. The CDR3 covers 14 residues. Trimming took 4 bases from V and 8 from J; bases not matched to a gene: 4. The germline CDR1 and CDR2 sequences are SGDLS and YYNGEE. CDR3 in DNA: TGTGCCAGCAGCCCCCGACTAGCGGGAGATGAGCAGTTCTTC. Protein sequence: CASSPRLAGDEQFF.

The chain has TRBV20-1 and TRBJ1-2, with D unresolved. CDR1 and CDR2 (germline): DFQATT, SNEGSKA (reference sequence). The CDR3 extends over 10 amino acids. In DNA form, the CDR3 reads TGCAGAGGCCTGGGCGGGGGCTACACCTTC. It codes for CRGLGGGYTF.

This clone was picked up one time. The V call is TRBV5-1, the J call TRBJ2-6; 11 nucleotides align to TRBD1. This CDR3 is built from 16 residues. CDR1 is SGHRS, CDR2 YFSETQ, per germline. With V trimmed by 4 bases and J by 2 bases, 2 bases remained unmatched. The chain's CDR3 is CASSRTGGTGANVLTF. CDR3 bases: TGCGCCAGCAGCCGGACAGGGGGCACTGGGGCCAACGTCCTGACTTTC.

The CDR3 DNA reads as TGTGCCAGCAGCTTATTGGACAGTGAAGAGACCCAGTACTTC. Its translation: CASSLLDSEETQYF. V is TRBV7-2 and J is TRBJ2-5; the D gene is possibly TRBD1 (6 bases). The ends were cut back, 2 bases at V and 3 bases at J, with 10 bases in the middle. The CDR3 runs 14 residues. The V gene's germline CDR1 is SGHTA and CDR2 FQGNSA.